This T cell receptor beta chain was recovered during a study of cytomegalovirus exposure and HLA in healthy donors. Germline values: CDR1 MGHRA, CDR2 YSYEKL. The CDR3 extends over 16 amino acids. V gave up 5 bases and J gave up 6 bases; unmatched junction bases: 12. Study-wide points: A later examination showed that TCR association rates differed by HLA locus, with DRB1 most and HLA-C fewest. Within the data, a cluster of highly shared sequence variants was likely a sequencing artifact.

A remark on this clone: Its target is unknown.

The PCR made use of 60 Vbeta and 13 Jbeta primers. Some clones are missing from TCRdb's copy, which holds only in-frame ones; the method was immunoSEQ multiplex PCR. Here the sample spans approximately 110,000 clones, over 9.5% being singletons. The chain is built from TRBV4-1 and TRBJ2-1; 8 bases are a match to TRBD2. Sequences were obtained from PBMCs. This TCR was recovered from a man in his forties or fifties in good health and CMV-seropositive. In nucleotides, the CDR3 is TGCGCCAGCAGCGTACTGGGACTAGTAATAGGCAATGAGCAGTTCTTC. Translated: CASSVLGLVIGNEQFF.